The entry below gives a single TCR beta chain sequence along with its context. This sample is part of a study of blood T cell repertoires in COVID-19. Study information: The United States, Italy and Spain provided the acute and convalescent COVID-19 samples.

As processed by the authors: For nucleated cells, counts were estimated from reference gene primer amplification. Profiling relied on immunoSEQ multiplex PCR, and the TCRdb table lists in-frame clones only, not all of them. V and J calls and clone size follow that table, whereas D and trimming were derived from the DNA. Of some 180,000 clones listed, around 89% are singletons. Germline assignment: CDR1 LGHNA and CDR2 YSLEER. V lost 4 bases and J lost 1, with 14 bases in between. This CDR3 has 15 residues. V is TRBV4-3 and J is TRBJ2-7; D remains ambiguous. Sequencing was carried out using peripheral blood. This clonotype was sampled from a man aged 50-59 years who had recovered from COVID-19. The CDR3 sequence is CASSPRLQASYEQYF. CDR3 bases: TGCGCCAGCAGCCCCCGCCTGCAGGCGTCCTACGAGCAGTACTTC.